This TCR beta chain originates from a study of T-cell reconstitution after alpha-beta-depleted transplantation in children. Unique molecular identifiers were used to barcode this TCRbeta library. TCRdb independently ran MiXCR on the PCR reads; one entry per CDR3 protein. Of approximately 400,000 distinct CDR3 sequences listed, under 20% were seen once; the top ten hold 29%. V was shortened by 3 bases and J by 6 bases, with 12 bases between the two germline ends. The CDR3 is 14 amino acids. The V gene is TRBV12-3 or TRBV12-4, the J gene TRBJ1-5, with D possibly being TRBD1 (5 bases). The specimen comprised PBMCs, mostly from graft donor cells, sampled 360 days after TCRalphabeta/CD19-depleted stem cell transplant. This clonotype was obtained from a boy less than two years old who had a stem cell transplant for Wiskott-Aldrich syndrome, so the T cells may come from the graft donor. Written as DNA, the CDR3 is TGTGCCAGCAGTTTTGGAGCCGGGGGTCAGCCCCAGCATTTT. It encodes CASSFGAGGQPQHF.